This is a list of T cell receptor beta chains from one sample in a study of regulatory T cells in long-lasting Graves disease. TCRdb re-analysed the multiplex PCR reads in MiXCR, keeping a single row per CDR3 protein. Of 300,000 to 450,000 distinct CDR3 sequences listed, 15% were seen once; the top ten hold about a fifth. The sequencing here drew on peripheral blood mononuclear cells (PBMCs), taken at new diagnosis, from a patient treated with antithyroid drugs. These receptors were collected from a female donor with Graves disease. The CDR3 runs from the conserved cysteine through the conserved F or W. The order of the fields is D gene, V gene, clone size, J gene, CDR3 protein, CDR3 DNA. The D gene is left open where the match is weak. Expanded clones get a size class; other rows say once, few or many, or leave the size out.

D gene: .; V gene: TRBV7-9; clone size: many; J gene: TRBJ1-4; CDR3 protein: CASSLGVGATNEKLFF; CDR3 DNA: TGTGCCAGCAGCTTAGGCGTCGGAGCAACTAATGAAAAACTGTTTTTT
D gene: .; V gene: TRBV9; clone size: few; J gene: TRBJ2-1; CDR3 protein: CASSPGAGDEQFF; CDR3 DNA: TGTGCCAGCAGCCCGGGGGCCGGGGATGAGCAGTTCTTC
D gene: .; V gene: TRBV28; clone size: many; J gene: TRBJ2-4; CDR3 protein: CASSLFKRGQAKNIQYF; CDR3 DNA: TGTGCCAGCAGTTTATTTAAGAGGGGACAAGCCAAAAACATTCAGTACTTC
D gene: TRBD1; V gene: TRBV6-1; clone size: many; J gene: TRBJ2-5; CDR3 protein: CASSEAGQGARETQYF; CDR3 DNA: TGTGCCAGCAGTGAAGCCGGACAGGGGGCGCGGGAGACCCAGTACTTC
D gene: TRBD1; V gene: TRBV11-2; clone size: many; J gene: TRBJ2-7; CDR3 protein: CASSLDETGAYEQYF; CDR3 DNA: TGTGCCAGCAGCTTGGACGAGACAGGGGCCTACGAGCAGTACTTC
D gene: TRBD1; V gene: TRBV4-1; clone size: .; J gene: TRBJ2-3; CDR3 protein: CASSRRDWGQGAADTQYF; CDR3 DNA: TGCGCCAGCAGCCGTCGAGACTGGGGACAGGGGGCAGCAGATACGCAGTATTTT
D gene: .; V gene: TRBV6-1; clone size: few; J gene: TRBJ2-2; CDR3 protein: CASSPWGGPSNTGELFF; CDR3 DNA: TGTGCCAGCAGTCCCTGGGGGGGGCCCTCGAACACCGGGGAGCTGTTTTTT
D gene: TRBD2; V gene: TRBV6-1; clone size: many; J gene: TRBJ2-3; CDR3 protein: CAIKREMGTDTQYF; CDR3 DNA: TGTGCCATCAAGCGGGAGATGGGCACAGATACGCAGTATTTT
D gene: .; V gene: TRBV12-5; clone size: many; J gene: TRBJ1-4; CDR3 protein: CASGTPGHPNEKLFF; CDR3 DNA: TGTGCTAGTGGTACGCCGGGACATCCGAATGAAAAACTGTTTTTT
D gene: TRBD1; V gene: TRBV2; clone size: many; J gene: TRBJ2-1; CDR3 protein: CASSVSGTGGAKYYNEQFF; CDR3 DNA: TGTGCCAGCAGTGTTTCCGGGACAGGGGGAGCAAAGTACTACAATGAGCAGTTCTTC
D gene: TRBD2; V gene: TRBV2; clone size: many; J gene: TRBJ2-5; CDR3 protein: CASSGTSGRETQYF; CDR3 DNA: TGTGCCAGCAGTGGGACTAGCGGGCGAGAGACCCAGTACTTC
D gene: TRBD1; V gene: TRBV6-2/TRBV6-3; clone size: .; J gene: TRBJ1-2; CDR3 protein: CASSYSGTGRGTF; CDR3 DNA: TGTGCCAGCAGTTACTCCGGGACAGGGCGAGGTACCTTC
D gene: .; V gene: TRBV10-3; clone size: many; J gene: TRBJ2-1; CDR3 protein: CAISEYVGRNEQFF; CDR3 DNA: TGTGCCATCAGTGAGTATGTGGGAAGAAATGAGCAGTTCTTC
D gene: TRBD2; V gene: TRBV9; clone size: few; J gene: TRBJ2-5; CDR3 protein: CASSEPPRGGLETQYF; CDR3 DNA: TGTGCCAGCAGCGAACCCCCCCGGGGGGGCCTGGAGACCCAGTACTTC
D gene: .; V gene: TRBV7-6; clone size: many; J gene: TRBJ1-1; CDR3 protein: CASGGPSPDVTEAFF; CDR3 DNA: TGTGCCAGCGGGGGTCCGAGTCCGGATGTGACTGAAGCTTTCTTT
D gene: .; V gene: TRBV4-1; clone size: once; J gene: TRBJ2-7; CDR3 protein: CASSPGLVSDEQYF; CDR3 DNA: TGCGCCAGCAGCCCCGGCTTAGTCTCCGACGAGCAGTACTTC
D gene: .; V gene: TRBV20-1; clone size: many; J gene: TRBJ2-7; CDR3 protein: CSGKPSGLLSYEQYF; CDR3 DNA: TGCAGTGGCAAGCCCTCGGGACTCCTATCCTACGAGCAGTACTTC
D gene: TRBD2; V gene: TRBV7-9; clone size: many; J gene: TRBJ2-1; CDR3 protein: CASSLGPSGRYEQFF; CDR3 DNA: TGTGCCAGCAGCTTAGGGCCTAGCGGGAGATATGAGCAGTTCTTC
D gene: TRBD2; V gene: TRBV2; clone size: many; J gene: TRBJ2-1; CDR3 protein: CASRQGLAAYNEQFF; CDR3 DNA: TGTGCCAGCAGACAGGGACTAGCTGCTTACAATGAGCAGTTCTTC
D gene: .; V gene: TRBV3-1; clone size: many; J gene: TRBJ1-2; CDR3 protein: CASSQDFGAVANYGYTF; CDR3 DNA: TGTGCCAGCAGCCAAGATTTCGGGGCAGTTGCTAACTATGGCTACACCTTC
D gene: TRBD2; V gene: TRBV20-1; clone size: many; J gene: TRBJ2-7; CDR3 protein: CSAALSGLAGKGGSYEQYF; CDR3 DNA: TGCAGTGCCGCTCTCTCGGGCCTAGCGGGAAAGGGGGGCTCCTACGAGCAGTACTTC
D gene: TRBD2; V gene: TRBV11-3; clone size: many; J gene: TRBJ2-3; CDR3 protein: CASSFGTSADTQYF; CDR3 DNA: TGTGCCAGCAGCTTTGGGACTAGCGCAGATACGCAGTATTTT
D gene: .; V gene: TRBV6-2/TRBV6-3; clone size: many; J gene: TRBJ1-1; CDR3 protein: CASSFGRVPEAFF; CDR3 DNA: TGTGCCAGCAGCTTCGGGAGGGTCCCTGAAGCTTTCTTT
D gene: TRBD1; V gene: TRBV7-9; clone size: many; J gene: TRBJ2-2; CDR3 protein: CASSPLAGQGTGELFF; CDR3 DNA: TGTGCCAGCAGCCCGCTGGCGGGACAGGGGACCGGGGAGCTGTTTTTT
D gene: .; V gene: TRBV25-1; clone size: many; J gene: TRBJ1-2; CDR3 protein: CASGGGSPDYGYTF; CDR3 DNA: TGTGCCAGCGGGGGGGGCAGCCCCGACTATGGCTACACCTTC
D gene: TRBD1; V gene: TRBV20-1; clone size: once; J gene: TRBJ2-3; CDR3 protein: CSASLTPGQGASDTQYF; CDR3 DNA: TGCAGTGCTAGCCTGACTCCGGGACAGGGGGCGTCAGATACGCAGTATTTT
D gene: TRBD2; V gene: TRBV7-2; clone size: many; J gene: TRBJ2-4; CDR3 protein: CASSYRTRGLNIQYF; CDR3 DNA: TGTGCCAGCAGCTACCGGACTAGGGGCTTAAACATTCAGTACTTC
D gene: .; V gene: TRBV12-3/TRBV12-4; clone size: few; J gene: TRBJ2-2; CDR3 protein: CASRVGRTAGELFF; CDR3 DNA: TGTGCCAGCAGGGTCGGTAGAACTGCCGGGGAGCTGTTTTTT
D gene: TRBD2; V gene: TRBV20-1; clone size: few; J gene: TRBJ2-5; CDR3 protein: CSASRTSSSQETQYF; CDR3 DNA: TGCAGTGCTAGTCGGACTAGCAGTAGCCAAGAGACCCAGTACTTC
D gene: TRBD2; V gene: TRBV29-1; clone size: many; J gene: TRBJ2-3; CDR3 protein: CSAGTSGRNTQYF; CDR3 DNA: TGCAGCGCTGGGACTAGCGGGAGAAATACGCAGTATTTT
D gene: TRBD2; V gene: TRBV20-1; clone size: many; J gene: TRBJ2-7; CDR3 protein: CSARDHLAGGEQYF; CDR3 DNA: TGCAGTGCTAGAGATCATCTAGCGGGAGGCGAGCAGTACTTC
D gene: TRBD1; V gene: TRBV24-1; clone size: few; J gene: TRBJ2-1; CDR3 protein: CATSKRDRGYNEQFF; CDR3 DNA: TGTGCCACCAGTAAACGGGACAGGGGTTACAATGAGCAGTTCTTC
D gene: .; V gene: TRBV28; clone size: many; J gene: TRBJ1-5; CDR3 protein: CASTGRASNQPQHF; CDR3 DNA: TGTGCCAGTACCGGCAGGGCTTCCAATCAGCCCCAGCATTTT
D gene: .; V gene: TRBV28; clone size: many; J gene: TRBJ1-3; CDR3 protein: CASSSPIPARNTIYF; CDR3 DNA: TGTGCCAGCAGTTCCCCAATTCCGGCGCGAAACACCATATATTTT
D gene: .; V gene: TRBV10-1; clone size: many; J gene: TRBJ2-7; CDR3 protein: CASSDGTRFSF; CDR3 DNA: TGCGCCAGCAGTGACGGTACTCGGTTCTCGTTC
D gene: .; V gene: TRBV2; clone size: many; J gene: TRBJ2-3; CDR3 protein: CASSDPVGTAPQTELTDTQYF; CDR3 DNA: TGTGCCAGCAGTGACCCGGTCGGGACCGCACCCCAGACAGAACTCACAGATACGCAGTATTTT
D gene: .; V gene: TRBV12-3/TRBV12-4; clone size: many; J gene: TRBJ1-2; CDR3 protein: CASSFVVQSDYGYTF; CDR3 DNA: TGTGCCAGCAGTTTTGTGGTGCAGTCCGACTATGGCTACACCTTC
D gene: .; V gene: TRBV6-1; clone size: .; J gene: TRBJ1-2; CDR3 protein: CASRLGIHYGYTF; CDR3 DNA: TGTGCCAGCAGGCTCGGGATCCACTATGGCTACACCTTC
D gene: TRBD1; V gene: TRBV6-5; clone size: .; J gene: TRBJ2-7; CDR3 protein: CASSSQTGASYEQYF; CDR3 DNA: TGTGCCAGCAGTTCCCAGACAGGGGCCTCCTACGAGCAGTACTTC
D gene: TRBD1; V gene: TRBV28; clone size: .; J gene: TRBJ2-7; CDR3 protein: CASSSPPGQGTYEQYF; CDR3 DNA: TGTGCCAGCAGTTCCCCCCCGGGACAGGGCACCTACGAGCAGTACTTC
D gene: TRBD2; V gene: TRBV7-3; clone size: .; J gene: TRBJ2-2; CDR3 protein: CASSSPTSHTGELFF; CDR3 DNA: TGTGCCAGCAGCTCCCCGACTAGCCATACCGGGGAGCTGTTTTTT
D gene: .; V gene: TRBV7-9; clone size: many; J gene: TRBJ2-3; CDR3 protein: CASSLGTVATDTQYF; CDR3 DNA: TGTGCCAGCAGCTTAGGTACGGTAGCCACAGATACGCAGTATTTT
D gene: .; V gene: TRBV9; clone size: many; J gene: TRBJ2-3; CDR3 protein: CASSVAVFATQDTQYF; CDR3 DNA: TGTGCCAGCAGCGTAGCGGTCTTCGCAACACAGGATACGCAGTATTTT
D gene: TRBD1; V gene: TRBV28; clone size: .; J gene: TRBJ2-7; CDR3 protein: CASRDRGRREQYF; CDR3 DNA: TGTGCCAGCCGGGACAGGGGAAGACGCGAGCAGTACTTC
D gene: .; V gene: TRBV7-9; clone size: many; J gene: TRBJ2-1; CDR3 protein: CASSSKIRGSNEQFF; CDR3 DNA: TGTGCCAGCAGCTCAAAAATCAGGGGTTCGAATGAGCAGTTCTTC
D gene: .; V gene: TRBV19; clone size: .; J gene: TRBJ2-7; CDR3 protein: CTSSIQRHHFEQYF; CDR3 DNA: TGTACCAGTAGTATCCAGAGACATCACTTCGAGCAGTACTTC
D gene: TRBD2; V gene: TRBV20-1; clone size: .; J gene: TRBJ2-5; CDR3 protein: CSARLAGETQYF; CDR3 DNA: TGCAGTGCTAGACTAGCGGGAGAGACCCAGTACTTC
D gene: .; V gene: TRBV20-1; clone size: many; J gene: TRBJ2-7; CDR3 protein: CSARDRHRISSYEQYF; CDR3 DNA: TGCAGTGCTAGAGATCGTCACAGAATAAGCTCCTACGAGCAGTACTTC
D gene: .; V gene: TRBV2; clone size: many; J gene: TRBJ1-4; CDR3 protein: CASRPLWTNEKLFF; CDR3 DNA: TGTGCCAGCAGACCACTGTGGACTAATGAAAAACTGTTTTTT
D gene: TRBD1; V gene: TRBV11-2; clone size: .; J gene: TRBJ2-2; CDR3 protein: CASSRDRATGELFF; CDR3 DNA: TGTGCCAGCAGCCGGGACAGGGCAACCGGGGAGCTGTTTTTT
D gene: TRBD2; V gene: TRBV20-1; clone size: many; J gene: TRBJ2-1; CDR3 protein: CSATSGVTSYNEQFF; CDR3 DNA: TGCAGTGCTACTAGCGGAGTCACCTCCTACAATGAGCAGTTCTTC
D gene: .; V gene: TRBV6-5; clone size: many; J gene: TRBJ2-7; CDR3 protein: CASSYSREQYF; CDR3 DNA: TGTGCCAGCAGTTACTCGAGAGAGCAGTACTTC
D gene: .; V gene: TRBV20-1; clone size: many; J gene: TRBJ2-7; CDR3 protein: CSAGGHSYEQYF; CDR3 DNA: TGCAGTGCTGGGGGCCATTCCTACGAGCAGTACTTC
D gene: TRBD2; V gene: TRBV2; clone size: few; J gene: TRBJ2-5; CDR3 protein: CASRPAGGLETQYF; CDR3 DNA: TGTGCCTCCCGGCCAGCGGGGGGGCTTGAGACCCAGTACTTC
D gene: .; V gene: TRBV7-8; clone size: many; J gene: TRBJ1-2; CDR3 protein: CASSLRPLAITGYTF; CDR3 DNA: TGTGCCAGCAGCTTGAGACCCCTGGCTATTACGGGCTACACCTTC
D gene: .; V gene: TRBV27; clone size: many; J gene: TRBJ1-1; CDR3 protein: CASSLYTKNTEAFF; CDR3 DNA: TGTGCCAGCAGTCTCTACACAAAAAACACTGAAGCTTTCTTT
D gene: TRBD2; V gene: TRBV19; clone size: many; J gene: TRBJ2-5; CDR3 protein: CASSEQAGGGTQYF; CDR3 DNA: TGTGCCAGTAGTGAGCAGGCGGGAGGCGGGACCCAGTACTTC